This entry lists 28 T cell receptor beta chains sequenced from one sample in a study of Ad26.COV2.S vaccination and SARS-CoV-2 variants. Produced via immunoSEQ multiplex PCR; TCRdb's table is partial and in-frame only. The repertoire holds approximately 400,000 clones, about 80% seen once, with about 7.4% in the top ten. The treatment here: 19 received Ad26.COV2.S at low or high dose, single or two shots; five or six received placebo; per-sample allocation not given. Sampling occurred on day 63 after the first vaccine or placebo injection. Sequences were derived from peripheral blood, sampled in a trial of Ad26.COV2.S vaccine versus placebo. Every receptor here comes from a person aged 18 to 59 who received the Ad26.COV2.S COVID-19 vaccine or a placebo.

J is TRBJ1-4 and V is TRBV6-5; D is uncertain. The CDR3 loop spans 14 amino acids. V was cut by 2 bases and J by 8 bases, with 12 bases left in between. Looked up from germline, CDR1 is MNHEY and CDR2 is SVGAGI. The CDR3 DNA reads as TGTGCCAGCAGTTACCTAGGGCATGCGGAAAAACTGTTTTTT. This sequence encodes CASSYLGHAEKLFF.

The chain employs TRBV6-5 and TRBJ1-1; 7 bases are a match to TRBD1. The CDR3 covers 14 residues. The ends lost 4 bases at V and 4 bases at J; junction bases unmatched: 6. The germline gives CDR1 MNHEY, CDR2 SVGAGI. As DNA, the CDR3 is TGTGCCAGCAGTTCTGAGACAGGGCTCACTGAAGCTTTCTTT. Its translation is CASSSETGLTEAFF.

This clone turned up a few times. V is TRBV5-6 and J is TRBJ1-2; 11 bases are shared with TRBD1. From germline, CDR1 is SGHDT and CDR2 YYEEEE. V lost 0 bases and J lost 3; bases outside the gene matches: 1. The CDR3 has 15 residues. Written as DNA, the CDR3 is TGTGCCAGCAGCTTGGGGACAGGGGGCTACTATGGCTACACCTTC. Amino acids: CASSLGTGGYYGYTF.

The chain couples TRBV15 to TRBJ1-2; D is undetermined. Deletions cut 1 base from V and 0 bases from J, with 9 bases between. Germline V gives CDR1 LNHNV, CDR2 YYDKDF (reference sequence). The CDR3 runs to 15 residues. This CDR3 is CATSRAVRANYGYTF. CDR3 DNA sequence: TGTGCCACCAGCAGAGCTGTGCGAGCTAACTATGGCTACACCTTC.

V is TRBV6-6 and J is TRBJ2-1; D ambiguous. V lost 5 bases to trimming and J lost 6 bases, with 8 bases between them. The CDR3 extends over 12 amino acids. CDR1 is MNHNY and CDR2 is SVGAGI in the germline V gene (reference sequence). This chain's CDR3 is CASSPLRNEQFF. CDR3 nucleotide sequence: TGTGCCAGCAGTCCCCTCCGCAATGAGCAGTTCTTC.

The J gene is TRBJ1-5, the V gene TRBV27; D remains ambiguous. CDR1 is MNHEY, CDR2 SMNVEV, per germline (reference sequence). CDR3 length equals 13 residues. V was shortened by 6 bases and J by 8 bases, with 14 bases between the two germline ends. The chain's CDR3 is CASRRAPQEPQHF. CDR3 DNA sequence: TGTGCCAGCAGGAGGGCCCCTCAAGAGCCCCAGCATTTT.

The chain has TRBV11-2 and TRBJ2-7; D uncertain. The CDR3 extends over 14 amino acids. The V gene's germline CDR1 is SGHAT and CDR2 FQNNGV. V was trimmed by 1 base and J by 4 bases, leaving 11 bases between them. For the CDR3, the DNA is TGTGCCAGCAGCTTAGGAAATCGAGCTTACGAGCAGTACTTC. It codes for CASSLGNRAYEQYF.

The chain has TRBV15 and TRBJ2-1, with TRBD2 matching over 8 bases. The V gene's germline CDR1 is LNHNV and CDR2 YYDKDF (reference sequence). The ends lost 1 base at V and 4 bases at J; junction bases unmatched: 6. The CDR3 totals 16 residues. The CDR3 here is CATSRARLAPYNEQFF. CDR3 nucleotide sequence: TGTGCCACCAGCAGAGCCCGACTAGCGCCATACAATGAGCAGTTCTTC.

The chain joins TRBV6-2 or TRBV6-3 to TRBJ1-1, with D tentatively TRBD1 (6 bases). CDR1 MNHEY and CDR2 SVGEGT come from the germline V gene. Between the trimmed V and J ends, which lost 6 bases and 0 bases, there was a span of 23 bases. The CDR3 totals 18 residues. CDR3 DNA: TGTGCCAGCAGCACCCCACGGGGGACATTGCTCATGAACACTGAAGCTTTCTTT. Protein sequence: CASSTPRGTLLMNTEAFF.

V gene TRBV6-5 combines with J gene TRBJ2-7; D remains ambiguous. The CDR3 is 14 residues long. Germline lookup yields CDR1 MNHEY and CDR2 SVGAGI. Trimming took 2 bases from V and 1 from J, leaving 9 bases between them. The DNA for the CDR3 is TGTGCCAGCAGTTACACACCCTGGTCCTACGAGCAGTACTTC. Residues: CASSYTPWSYEQYF.

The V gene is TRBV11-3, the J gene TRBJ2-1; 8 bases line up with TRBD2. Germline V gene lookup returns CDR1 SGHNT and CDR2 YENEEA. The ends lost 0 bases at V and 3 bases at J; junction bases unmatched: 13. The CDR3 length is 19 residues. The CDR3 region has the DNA TGTGCCAGCAGCTTAGATCGATCACCACTAGCGGCAGGCTACAATGAGCAGTTCTTC. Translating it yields CASSLDRSPLAAGYNEQFF.

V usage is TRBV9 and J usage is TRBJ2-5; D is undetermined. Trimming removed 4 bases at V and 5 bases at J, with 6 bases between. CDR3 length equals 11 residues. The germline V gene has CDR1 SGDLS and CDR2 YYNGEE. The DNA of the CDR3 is TGTGCCAGCAGCCAAAGCGAGACCCAGTACTTC. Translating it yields CASSQSETQYF.

CDR3 loop: CASSHGTGRYGYTF. The CDR3 coding sequence is TGTGCCAGCAGCCATGGGACAGGGCGCTATGGCTACACCTTC. The chain recombines TRBV3-1 (or the pseudogene TRBV3-2) with TRBJ1-2; 9 bases map to TRBD1. V trimming: 3 bases; J trimming: 4 bases; junction bases outside the gene matches: 3. CDR1 LGHDT and CDR2 YNNKEL come from the germline V gene (reference sequence). The CDR3 spans 14 residues.

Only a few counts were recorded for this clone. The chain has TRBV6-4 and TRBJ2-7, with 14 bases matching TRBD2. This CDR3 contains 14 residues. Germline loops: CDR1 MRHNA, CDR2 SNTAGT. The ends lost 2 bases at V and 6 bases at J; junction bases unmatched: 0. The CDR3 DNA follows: TGTGCCAGCAGTGACGGGACTAGCGGGGGCGAGCAGTACTTC. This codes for CASSDGTSGGEQYF.

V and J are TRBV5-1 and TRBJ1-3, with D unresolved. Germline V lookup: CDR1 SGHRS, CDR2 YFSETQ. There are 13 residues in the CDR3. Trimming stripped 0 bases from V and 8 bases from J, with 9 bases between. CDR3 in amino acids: CASSLGFGDTIYF. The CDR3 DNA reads TGCGCCAGCAGCTTGGGGTTTGGCGACACCATATATTTT.

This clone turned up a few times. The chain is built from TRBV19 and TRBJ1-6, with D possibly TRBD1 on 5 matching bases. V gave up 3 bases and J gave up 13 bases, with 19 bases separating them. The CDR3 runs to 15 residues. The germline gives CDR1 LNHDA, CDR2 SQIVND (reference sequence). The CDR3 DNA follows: TGTGCCAGTAGTATCATGGGGCGCGGAGTTCTTCCCCTCCACTTT. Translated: CASSIMGRGVLPLHF.

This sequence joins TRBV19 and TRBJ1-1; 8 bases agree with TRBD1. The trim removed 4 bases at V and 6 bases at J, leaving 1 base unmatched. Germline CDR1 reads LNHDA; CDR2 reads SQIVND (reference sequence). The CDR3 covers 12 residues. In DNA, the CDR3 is TGTGCCAGTAGTACAGGGGGCCCTGAAGCTTTCTTT. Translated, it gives CASSTGGPEAFF.

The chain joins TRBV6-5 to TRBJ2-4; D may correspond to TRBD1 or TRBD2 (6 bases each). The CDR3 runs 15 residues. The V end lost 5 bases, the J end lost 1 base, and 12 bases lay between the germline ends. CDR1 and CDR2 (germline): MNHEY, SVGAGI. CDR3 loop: CASSNGGLAKNIQYF. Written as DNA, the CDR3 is TGTGCCAGCAGTAATGGGGGGCTCGCCAAAAACATTCAGTACTTC.

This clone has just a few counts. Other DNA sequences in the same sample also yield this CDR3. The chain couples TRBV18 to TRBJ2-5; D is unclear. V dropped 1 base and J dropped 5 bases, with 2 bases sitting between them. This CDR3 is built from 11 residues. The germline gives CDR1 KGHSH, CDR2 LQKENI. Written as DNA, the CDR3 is TGTGCCAGCTCACCACAGGAGACCCAGTACTTC. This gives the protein CASSPQETQYF.

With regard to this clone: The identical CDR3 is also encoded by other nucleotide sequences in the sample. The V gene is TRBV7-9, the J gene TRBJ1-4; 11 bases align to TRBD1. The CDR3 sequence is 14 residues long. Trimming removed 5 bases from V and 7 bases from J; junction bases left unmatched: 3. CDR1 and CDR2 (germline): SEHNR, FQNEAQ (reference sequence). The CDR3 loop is CASSLGTGGEKLFF. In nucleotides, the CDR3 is TGTGCCAGCAGCCTTGGGACAGGGGGTGAAAAACTGTTTTTT.

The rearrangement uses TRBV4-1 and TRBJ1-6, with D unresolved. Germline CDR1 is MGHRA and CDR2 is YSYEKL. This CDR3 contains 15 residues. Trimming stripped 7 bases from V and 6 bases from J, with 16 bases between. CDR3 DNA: TGCGCCAGCACCCTAGACGCATCCCTTAATTCACCCCTCCACTTT. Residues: CASTLDASLNSPLHF.

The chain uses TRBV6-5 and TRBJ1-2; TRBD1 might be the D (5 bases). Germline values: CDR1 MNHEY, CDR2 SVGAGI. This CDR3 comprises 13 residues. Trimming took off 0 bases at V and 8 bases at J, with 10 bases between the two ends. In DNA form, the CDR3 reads TGTGCCAGCAGTTACTCGAGGGGTCAGGGCTACACCTTC. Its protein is CASSYSRGQGYTF.

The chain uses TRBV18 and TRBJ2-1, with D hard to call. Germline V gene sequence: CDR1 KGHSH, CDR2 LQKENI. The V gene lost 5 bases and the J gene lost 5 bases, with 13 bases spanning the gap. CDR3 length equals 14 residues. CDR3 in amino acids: CASSIGSQNNEQFF. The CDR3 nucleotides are TGTGCCAGCTCAATCGGCTCCCAGAACAATGAGCAGTTCTTC.

The DNA for the CDR3 is TGTGCCAGCAGTGACAGGGGGGGTGTCAATGAGCAGTTCTTC. Protein sequence: CASSDRGGVNEQFF. The J gene is TRBJ2-1, the V gene TRBV6-2 or TRBV6-3; 9 positions agree with TRBD1. Germline V CDR1 and CDR2: MNHEY, SVGEGT. The CDR3 consists of 14 residues. J lost 6 bases, V lost 5 bases, and 5 bases had no gene match.

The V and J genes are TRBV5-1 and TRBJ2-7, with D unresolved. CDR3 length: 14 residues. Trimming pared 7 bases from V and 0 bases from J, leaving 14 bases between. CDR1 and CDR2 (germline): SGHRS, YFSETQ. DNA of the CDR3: TGCGCCAGCCAGAAAACGGTGGGCTCCTACGAGCAGTACTTC. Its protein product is CASQKTVGSYEQYF.

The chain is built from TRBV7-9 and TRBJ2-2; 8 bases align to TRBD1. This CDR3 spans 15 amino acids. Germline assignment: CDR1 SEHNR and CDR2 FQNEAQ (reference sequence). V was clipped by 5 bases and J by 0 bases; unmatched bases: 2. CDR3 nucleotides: TGTGCCAGCAGCCGACAGGGGACGAACACCGGGGAGCTGTTTTTT. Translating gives CASSRQGTNTGELFF. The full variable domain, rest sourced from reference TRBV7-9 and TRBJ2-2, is DTGVSQNPRHKITKRGQNVTFRCDPISEHNRLYWYRQTLGQGPEFLTYFQNEAQLEKSRLLSDRFSAERPKGSFSTLEIQRTEQGDSAMYLCASSRQGTNTGELFFGEGSRLTVL.

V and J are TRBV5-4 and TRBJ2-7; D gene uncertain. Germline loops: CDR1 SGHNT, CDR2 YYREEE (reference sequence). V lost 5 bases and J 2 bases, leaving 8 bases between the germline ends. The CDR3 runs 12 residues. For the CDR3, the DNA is TGTGCCAGCAGTTTCACCCCCTACGAGCAGTACTTC. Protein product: CASSFTPYEQYF.

The CDR3 loop reads CAISTPKGLLSTDTQYF. In DNA form, the CDR3 reads TGTGCCATCAGCACACCCAAGGGACTATTAAGCACAGATACGCAGTATTTT. V and J are TRBV10-3 and TRBJ2-3; 7 nucleotides match TRBD2. The CDR3 spans 17 residues. V dropped 6 bases and J dropped 0; count of bases not matched to a gene: 12. Germline loops: CDR1 ENHRY, CDR2 SYGVKD.